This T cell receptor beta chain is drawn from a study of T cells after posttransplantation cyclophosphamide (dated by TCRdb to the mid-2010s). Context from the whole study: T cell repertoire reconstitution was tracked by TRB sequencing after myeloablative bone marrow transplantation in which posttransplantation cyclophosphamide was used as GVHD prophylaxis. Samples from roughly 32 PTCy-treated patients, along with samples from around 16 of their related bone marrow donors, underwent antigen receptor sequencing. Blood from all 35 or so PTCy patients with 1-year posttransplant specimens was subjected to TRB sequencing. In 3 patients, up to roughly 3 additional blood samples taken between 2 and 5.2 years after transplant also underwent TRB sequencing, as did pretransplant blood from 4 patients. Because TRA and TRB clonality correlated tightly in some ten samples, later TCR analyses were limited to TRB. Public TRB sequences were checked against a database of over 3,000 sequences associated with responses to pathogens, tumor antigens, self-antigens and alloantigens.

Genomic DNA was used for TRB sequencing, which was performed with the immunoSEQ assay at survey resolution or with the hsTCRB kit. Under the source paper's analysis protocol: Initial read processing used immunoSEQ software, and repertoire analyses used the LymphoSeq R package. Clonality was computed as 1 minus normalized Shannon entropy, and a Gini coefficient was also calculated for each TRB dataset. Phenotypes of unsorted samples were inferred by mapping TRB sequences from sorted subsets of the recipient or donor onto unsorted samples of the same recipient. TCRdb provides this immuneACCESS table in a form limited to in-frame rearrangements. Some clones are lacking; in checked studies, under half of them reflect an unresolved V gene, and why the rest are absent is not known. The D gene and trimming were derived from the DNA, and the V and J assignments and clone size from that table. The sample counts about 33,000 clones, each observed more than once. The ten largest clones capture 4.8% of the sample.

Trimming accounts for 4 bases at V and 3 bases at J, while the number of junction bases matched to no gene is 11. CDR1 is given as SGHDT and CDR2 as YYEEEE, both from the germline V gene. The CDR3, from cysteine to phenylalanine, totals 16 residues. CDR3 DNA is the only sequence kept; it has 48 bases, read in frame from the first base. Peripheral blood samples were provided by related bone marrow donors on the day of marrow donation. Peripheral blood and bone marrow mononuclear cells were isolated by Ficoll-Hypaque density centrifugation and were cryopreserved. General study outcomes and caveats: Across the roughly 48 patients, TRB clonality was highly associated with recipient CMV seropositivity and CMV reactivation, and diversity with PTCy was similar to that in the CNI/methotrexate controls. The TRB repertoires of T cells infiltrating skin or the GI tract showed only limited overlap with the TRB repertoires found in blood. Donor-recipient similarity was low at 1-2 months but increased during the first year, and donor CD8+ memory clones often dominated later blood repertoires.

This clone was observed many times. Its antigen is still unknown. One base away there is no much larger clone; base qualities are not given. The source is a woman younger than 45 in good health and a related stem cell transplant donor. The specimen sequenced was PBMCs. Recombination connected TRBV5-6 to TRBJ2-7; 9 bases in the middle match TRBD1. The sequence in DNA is TGTGCCAGCAGCCAGATTGGGACAGGGACCTACTACGAGCAGTACTTC. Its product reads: CASSQIGTGTYYEQYF.